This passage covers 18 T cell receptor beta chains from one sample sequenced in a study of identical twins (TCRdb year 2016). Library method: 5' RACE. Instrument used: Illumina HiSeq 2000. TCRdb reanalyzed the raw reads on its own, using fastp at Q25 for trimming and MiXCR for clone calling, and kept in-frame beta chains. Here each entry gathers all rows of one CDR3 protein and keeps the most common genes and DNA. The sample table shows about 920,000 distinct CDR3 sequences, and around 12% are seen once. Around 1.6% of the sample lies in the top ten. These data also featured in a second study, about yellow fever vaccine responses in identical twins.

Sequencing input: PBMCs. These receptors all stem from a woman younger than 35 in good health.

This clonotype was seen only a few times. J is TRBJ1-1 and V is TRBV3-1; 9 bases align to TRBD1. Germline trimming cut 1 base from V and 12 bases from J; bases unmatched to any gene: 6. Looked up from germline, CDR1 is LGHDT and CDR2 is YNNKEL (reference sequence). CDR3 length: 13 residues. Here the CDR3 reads CASSQAGTGISFF. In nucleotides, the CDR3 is TGTGCCAGCAGCCAAGCCGGGACAGGGATATCTTTCTTT. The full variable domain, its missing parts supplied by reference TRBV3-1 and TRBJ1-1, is DTAVSQTPKYLVTQMGNDKSIKCEQNLGHDTMYWYKQDSKKFLKIMFSYNNKELIINETVPNRFSPKSPDKAHLNLHINSLELGDSAVYFCASSQAGTGISFFGQGTRLTVV.

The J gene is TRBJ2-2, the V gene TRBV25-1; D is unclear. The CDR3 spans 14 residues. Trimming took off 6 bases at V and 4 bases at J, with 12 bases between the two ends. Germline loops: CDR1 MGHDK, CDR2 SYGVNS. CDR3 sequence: CASRQTTITGELFF. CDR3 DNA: TGTGCCAGCAGACAAACCACTATCACCGGGGAGCTGTTTTTT.

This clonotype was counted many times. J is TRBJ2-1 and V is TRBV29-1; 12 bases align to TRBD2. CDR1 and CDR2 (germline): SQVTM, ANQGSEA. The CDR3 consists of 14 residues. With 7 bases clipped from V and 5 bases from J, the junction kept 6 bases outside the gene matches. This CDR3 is CSASRLAGDNEQFF. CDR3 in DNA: TGCAGCGCAAGCCGACTAGCGGGAGACAATGAGCAGTTCTTC.

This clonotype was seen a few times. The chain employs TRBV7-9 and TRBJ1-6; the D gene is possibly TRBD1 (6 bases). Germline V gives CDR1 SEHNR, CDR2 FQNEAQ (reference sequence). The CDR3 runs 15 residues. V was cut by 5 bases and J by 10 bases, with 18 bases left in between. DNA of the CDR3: TGTGCCAGCAGCAACACCCAGGGGTGGGAATCACCCCTCCACTTT. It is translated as CASSNTQGWESPLHF.

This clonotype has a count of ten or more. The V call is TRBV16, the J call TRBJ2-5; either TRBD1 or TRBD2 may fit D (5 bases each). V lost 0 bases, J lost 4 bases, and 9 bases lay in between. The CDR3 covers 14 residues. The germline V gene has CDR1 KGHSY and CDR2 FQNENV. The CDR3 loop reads CASSQSRGGETQYF. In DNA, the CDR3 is TGTGCCAGCAGCCAATCGAGGGGTGGAGAGACCCAGTACTTC.

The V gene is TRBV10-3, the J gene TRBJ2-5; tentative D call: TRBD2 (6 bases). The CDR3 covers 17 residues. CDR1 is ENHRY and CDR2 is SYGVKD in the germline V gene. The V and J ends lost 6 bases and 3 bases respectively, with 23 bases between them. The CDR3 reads CAISTPNRDPGEETQYF. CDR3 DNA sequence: TGTGCCATCAGCACCCCAAACCGGGACCCGGGGGAAGAGACCCAGTACTTC.

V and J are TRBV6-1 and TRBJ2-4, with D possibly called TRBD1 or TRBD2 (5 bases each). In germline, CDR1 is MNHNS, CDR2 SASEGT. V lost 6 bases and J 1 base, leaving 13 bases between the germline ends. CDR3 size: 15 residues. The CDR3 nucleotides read TGTGCCAGCAGCTTGGGGGTTACCGCCAAAAACATTCAGTACTTC. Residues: CASSLGVTAKNIQYF.

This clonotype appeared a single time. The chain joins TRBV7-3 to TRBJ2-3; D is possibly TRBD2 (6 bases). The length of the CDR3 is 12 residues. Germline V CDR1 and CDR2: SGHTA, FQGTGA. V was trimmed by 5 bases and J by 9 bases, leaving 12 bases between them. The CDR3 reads CASSTGDSTQYF. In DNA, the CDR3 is TGTGCCAGCAGCACCGGGGACTCAACGCAGTATTTT.

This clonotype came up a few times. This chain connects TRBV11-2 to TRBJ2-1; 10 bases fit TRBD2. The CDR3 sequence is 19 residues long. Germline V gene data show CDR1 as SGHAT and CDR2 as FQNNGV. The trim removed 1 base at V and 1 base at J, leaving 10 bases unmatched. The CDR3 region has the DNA TGTGCCAGCAGCTTAGGTCACAGCGGGACTAGCGTATCCTACAATGAGCAGTTCTTC. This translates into CASSLGHSGTSVSYNEQFF. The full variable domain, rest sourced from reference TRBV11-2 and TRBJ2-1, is EAGVAQSPRYKIIEKRQSVAFWCNPISGHATLYWYQQILGQGPKLLIQFQNNGVVDDSQLPKDRFSAERLKGVDSTLKIQPAKLEDSAVYLCASSLGHSGTSVSYNEQFFGPGTRLTVL.

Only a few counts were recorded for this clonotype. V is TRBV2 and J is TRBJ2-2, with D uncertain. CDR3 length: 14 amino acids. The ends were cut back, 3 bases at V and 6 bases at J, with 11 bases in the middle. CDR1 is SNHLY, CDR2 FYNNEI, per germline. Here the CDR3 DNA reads TGTGCCAGCAGTGATCAACTGGGATCCGGGGAGCTGTTTTTT. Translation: CASSDQLGSGELFF. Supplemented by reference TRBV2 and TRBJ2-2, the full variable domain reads EPEVTQTPSHQVTQMGQEVILRCVPISNHLYFYWYRQILGQKVEFLVSFYNNEISEKSEIFDDQFSVERPDGSNFTLKIRSTKLEDSAMYFCASSDQLGSGELFFGEGSRLTVL.

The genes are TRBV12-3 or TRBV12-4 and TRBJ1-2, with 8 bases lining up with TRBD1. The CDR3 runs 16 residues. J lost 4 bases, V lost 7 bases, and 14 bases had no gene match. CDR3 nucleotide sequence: TGTGCCAGCACGGGGACGGGACAGGTTGGGGCCTATGGCTACACCTTC. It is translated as CASTGTGQVGAYGYTF.

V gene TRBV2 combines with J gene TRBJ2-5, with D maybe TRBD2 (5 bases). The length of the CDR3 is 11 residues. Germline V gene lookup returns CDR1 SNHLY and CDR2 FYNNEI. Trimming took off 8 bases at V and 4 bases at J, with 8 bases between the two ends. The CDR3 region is CASVRGETQYF. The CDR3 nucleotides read TGTGCCAGCGTCCGGGGAGAGACCCAGTACTTC. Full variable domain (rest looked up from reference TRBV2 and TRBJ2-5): EPEVTQTPSHQVTQMGQEVILRCVPISNHLYFYWYRQILGQKVEFLVSFYNNEISEKSEIFDDQFSVERPDGSNFTLKIRSTKLEDSAMYFCASVRGETQYFGPGTRLLVL.

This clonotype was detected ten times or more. The CDR3 DNA reads as TGTGCCACCAGTGATGCCGGGACAGGGGGCAATCAGCCCCAGCATTTT. Encoded protein: CATSDAGTGGNQPQHF. V usage is TRBV24-1 and J usage is TRBJ1-5; 10 bases map to TRBD1. The CDR3 is made up of 16 amino acids. CDR1 and CDR2 from the germline V gene are KGHDR and SFDVKD. V trimming: 3 bases; J trimming: 2 bases; junction bases outside the gene matches: 3.

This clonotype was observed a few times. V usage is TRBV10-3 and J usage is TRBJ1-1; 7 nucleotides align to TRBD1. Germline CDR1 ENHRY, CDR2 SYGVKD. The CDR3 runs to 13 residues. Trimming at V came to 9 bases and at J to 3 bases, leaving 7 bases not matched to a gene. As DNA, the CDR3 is TGTGCCATGAGGGGACAGACCTACACTGAAGCTTTCTTT. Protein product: CAMRGQTYTEAFF.

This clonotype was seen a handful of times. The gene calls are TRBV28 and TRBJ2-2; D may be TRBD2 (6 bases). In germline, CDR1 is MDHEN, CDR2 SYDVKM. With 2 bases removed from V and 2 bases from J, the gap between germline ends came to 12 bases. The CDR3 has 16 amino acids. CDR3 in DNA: TGTGCCAGCAGTTTAACAGTAGCGGCAAACACCGGGGAGCTGTTTTTT. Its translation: CASSLTVAANTGELFF.

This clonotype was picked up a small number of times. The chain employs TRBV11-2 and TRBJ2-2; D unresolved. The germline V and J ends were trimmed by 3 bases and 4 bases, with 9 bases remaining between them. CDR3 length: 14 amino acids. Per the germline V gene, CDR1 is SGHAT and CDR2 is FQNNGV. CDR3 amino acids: CASSFFGITGELFF. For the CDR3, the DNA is TGTGCCAGCAGCTTCTTCGGAATCACCGGGGAGCTGTTTTTT.

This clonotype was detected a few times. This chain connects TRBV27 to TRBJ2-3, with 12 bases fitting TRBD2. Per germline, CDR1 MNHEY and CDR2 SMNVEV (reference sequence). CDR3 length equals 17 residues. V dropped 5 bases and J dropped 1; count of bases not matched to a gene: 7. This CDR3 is CASSTRLAGAGTDTQYF. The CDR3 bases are TGTGCCAGCAGTACCCGACTAGCGGGGGCGGGCACAGATACGCAGTATTTT.

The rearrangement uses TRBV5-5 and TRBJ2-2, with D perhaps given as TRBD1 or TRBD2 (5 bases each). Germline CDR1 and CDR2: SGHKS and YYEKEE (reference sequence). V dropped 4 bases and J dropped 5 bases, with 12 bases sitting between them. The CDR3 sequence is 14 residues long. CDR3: CASSIWDGTGELFF. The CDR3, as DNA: TGTGCCAGCAGCATTTGGGACGGGACCGGGGAGCTGTTTTTT.